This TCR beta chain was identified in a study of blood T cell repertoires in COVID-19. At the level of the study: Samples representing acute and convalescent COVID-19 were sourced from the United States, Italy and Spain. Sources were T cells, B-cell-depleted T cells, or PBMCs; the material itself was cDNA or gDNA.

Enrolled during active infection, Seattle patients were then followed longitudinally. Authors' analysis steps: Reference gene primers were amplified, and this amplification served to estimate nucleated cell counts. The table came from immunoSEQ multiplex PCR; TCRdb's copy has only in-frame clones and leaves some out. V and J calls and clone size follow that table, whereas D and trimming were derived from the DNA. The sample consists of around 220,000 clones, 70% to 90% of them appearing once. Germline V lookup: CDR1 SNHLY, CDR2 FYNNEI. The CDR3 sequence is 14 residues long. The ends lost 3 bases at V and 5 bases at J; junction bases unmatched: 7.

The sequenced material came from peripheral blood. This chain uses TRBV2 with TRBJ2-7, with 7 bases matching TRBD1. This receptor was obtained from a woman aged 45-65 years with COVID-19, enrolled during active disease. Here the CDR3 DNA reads TGTGCCAGCAGTGACGTCAGGGGGACGAACGAGCAGTACGTC. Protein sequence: CASSDVRGTNEQYV.